This T cell receptor (beta chain) emerged from a study of blood T cell repertoires in COVID-19. Overall study context: The cDNA or gDNA used as material had been derived from T cells, B-cell-depleted T cells, or PBMCs.

Original data processing: Estimation of nucleated cell counts relied on the amplification of reference gene primers. Generated by immunoSEQ multiplex PCR, the TCRdb table keeps only in-frame clones and is missing some. V, J and clone size are taken as reported in that table, and D and trimming were inferred from the DNA itself. The sample contains about 72,000 clones, around 93% of which appear only once. The material sequenced was peripheral blood. This TCR derives from a woman aged 55-70 years with active COVID-19.

The CDR3 DNA is TGTGCCAGCAGTTTAGGGGGGAGTAGAGTAACCGGGGAGCTGTTTTTT. Amino acids: CASSLGGSRVTGELFF. This sequence joins TRBV27 and TRBJ2-2; maybe TRBD2 (6 bases). Germline values: CDR1 MNHEY, CDR2 SMNVEV (reference sequence). Between the trimmed V and J ends, which lost 2 bases and 5 bases, there was a span of 15 bases. The CDR3 runs to 16 residues.